This T cell receptor beta chain emerged from a study of Graves' ophthalmopathy and Graves' hyperthyroidism. For the study at large: Stable hyperthyroidism meant no progression to ophthalmopathy within 18 months of follow-up. Points from the study as a whole: Blood also contained most of the expanded thyroid clonotypes above 0.001 frequency.

This clonotype showed up many times. The antigen is unknown. A read error may produce the germline difference seen at one junction end. Amplified material comprised TCR beta CDR3 regions derived from RNA transcripts. First-round RT-PCR relied on HTBI primers, and a second-round multiplex PCR came next. TCRdb fed the multiplex PCR reads into MiXCR, producing one record per CDR3 protein. The top ten hold 3.5% to 4.5% of the sample, which has a few hundred thousand distinct CDR3 sequences, approximately 37% seen once. This clonotype was obtained from an adult man with Graves' hyperthyroidism. The specimen sequenced was peripheral blood or thyroid tissue (not recorded which).

CDR3 nucleotide sequence: TGTGCCAGCAGTTTCACAGGTCCCTACGAGCAGTACTTC. This gives the protein CASSFTGPYEQYF. V and J are TRBV24-1 and TRBJ2-7; a possible D gene is TRBD1 (5 bases). The CDR3 loop spans 13 amino acids. The germline V gene encodes CDR1 KGHDR and CDR2 SFDVKD.